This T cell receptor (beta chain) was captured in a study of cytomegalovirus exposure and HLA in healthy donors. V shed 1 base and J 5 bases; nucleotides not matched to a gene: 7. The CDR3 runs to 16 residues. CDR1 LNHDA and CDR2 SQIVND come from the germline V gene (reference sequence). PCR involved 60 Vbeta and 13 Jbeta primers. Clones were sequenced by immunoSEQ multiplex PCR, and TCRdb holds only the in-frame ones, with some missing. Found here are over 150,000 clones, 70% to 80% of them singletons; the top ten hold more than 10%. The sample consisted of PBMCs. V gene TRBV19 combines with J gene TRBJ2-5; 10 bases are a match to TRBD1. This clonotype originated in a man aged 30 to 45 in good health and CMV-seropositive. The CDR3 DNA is TGTGCCAGTAGTATAGTAACCGGGACAGGGGTTGAGACCCAGTACTTC. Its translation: CASSIVTGTGVETQYF.